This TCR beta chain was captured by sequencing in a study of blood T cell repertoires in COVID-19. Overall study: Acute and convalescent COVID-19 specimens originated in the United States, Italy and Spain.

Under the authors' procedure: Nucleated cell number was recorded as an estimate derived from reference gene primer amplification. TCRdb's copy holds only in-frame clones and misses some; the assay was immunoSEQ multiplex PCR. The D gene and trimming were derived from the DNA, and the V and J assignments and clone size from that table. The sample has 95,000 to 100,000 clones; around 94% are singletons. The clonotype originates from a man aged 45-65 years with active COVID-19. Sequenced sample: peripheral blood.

CDR3 bases: TGTGCCAGCAGCTCAAGCGGAACCTTCTACGAGCAGTACTTC. This translates into CASSSSGTFYEQYF. The genes are TRBV11-2 and TRBJ2-7; tentatively, D is TRBD2 (5 bases). The V end lost 4 bases, the J end lost 3 bases, and 13 bases lay between the germline ends. Germline lookup yields CDR1 SGHAT and CDR2 FQNNGV. CDR3 length equals 14 residues.